This T cell receptor beta chain was captured in a study of T cells in localized non-small cell lung cancer. CDR1 and CDR2 from the germline V gene are SGHVS and FNYEAQ. Trimming cost V 3 bases and J 3 bases, with 12 bases left between them. The CDR3 sequence is 14 residues long. Method: immunoSEQ multiplex PCR; TCRdb's copy keeps in-frame clones and lacks some. The table includes roughly 38,000 clones, roughly nine tenths detected once. This chain links TRBV7-6 with TRBJ2-7; D might be TRBD2 (6 bases). The TCR was taken from a woman aged 18 to 55 with stage III lung adenocarcinoma. The sequences come from peripheral blood, collected before any cancer treatment. CDR3 coding DNA: TGTGCCAGCAGCTTCCAGGGAGGCCTCTACGAGCAGTACTTC. Protein sequence: CASSFQGGLYEQYF.